This T cell receptor (beta chain) was sequenced during a study of blood T cells in healthy people across ages. Study at large: The template switching approach captured approximately one barcoded beta molecule for every two T cells.

The ends were cut back, 0 bases at V and 7 bases at J, with 15 bases in the middle. CDR3 size: 15 residues. The germline V gene encodes CDR1 MNHEY and CDR2 SVGAGI. Study findings and constraints: A strong correlation between TCR beta diversity and naive T cell percentage was seen. The lack of PBMC sorting stopped any conclusive naive versus antigen-experienced comparison.

With regard to this clonotype: Its antigen is currently unknown.

Primed by a sample-barcoded 5' primer and a J-beta primer mix, a second PCR proceeded for 7 to 11 cycles. Through a template-switch adaptor with 12 random nucleotides, each cDNA molecule received a tag. One entry per CDR3 protein, called by TCRdb with MiXCR from the 5' RACE reads. The sample includes about 1,400,000 distinct CDR3 sequences, approximately 60% of them seen just once. V gene TRBV6-5 combines with J gene TRBJ1-2; D call uncertain. What was sequenced was blood. The receptor comes from a man younger than 30 in good health. The CDR3 sequence is CASSYSSPGSAGYTF. As DNA, the CDR3 is TGTGCCAGCAGTTACTCTTCCCCAGGCAGCGCTGGCTACACCTTC.